The rows below give T cell receptor beta chains drawn from one sample of a study of lymphopenia after photon versus proton radiotherapy. Method: immunoSEQ multiplex PCR; TCRdb's copy keeps in-frame clones and lacks some. The top ten clones hold under 0.9% of a sample with approximately 30,000 clones, around 94% of them seen once. The sample here was peripheral blood, taken from a patient treated with photon-based radiotherapy. These TCRs come from a woman aged 45 to 65 with cholangiocarcinoma. CDR3s include the opening cysteine and the closing phenylalanine or tryptophan. D genes are given only for firm matches. The listing skips clone size in some rows; elsewhere it reads once, few, many or a size class.

abundance: .
j_gene: TRBJ1-6
d_gene: TRBD1
v_gene: TRBV10-2
CDR3aa: CASSGQGANSPLHF
CDR3nt: TGCGCCAGCAGCGGACAGGGGGCCAATTCACCCCTCCACTTT

abundance: .
j_gene: TRBJ1-3
d_gene: .
v_gene: TRBV19
CDR3aa: CASKSQDSSGNTIYF
CDR3nt: TGTGCCAGTAAATCACAGGATTCCTCTGGAAACACCATATATTTT

abundance: .
j_gene: TRBJ1-1
d_gene: TRBD1
v_gene: TRBV29-1
CDR3aa: CSVEAGTGVTEAFF
CDR3nt: TGCAGCGTTGAGGCCGGGACAGGGGTCACTGAAGCTTTCTTT

abundance: .
j_gene: TRBJ2-1
d_gene: TRBD2
v_gene: TRBV5-4
CDR3aa: CASRGSGGAGNEQFF
CDR3nt: TGTGCCAGCAGGGGTAGCGGGGGGGCCGGGAATGAGCAGTTCTTC

abundance: .
j_gene: TRBJ2-5
d_gene: .
v_gene: TRBV7-2
CDR3aa: CASSLAETQYF
CDR3nt: TGTGCCAGCAGCTTAGCGGAGACCCAGTACTTC

abundance: once
j_gene: TRBJ1-1
d_gene: TRBD1
v_gene: TRBV7-9
CDR3aa: CASSLGGQPTEAFF
CDR3nt: TGTGCCAGCAGCTTAGGGGGACAGCCAACTGAAGCTTTCTTT

abundance: .
j_gene: TRBJ1-2
d_gene: .
v_gene: TRBV5-5
CDR3aa: CASTYGIDYGYTF
CDR3nt: TGTGCCAGCACCTACGGGATCGACTATGGCTACACCTTC

abundance: once
j_gene: TRBJ1-2
d_gene: .
v_gene: TRBV6-1
CDR3aa: CASSEYQGQTYGYTF
CDR3nt: TGTGCCAGCAGTGAATACCAGGGGCAGACCTATGGCTACACCTTC

abundance: .
j_gene: TRBJ2-5
d_gene: .
v_gene: TRBV5-4
CDR3aa: CASSEGNVQETQYF
CDR3nt: TGTGCCAGCAGCGAGGGGAATGTCCAAGAGACCCAGTACTTC

abundance: once
j_gene: TRBJ1-5
d_gene: .
v_gene: TRBV5-6
CDR3aa: CASSLRWGRQPQHF
CDR3nt: TGTGCCAGCAGCTTGAGGTGGGGTCGTCAGCCCCAGCATTTT

abundance: .
j_gene: TRBJ2-3
d_gene: TRBD2
v_gene: TRBV7-2
CDR3aa: CASSSLIPGLGLTDTQYF
CDR3nt: TGTGCCAGCAGCTCCCTGATACCGGGACTAGGACTCACAGATACGCAGTATTTT

abundance: .
j_gene: TRBJ1-5
d_gene: .
v_gene: TRBV4-1
CDR3aa: CASSQDGTARIQPQHF
CDR3nt: TGCGCCAGCAGCCAAGATGGGACGGCCAGGATTCAGCCCCAGCATTTT

abundance: .
j_gene: TRBJ2-7
d_gene: .
v_gene: TRBV19
CDR3aa: CASSIIKVQAPGEQYF
CDR3nt: TGTGCCAGTAGTATAATCAAGGTACAGGCCCCCGGCGAGCAGTACTTC

abundance: .
j_gene: TRBJ1-2
d_gene: .
v_gene: TRBV5-1
CDR3aa: CASSLVLQDGYTF
CDR3nt: TGCGCCAGCAGCTTGGTCCTTCAAGACGGCTACACCTTC